These 28 T cell receptor beta chains were sequenced from one sample in a study of cytomegalovirus exposure and HLA in healthy donors. Here immunoSEQ multiplex PCR was the method, and the copy in TCRdb shows in-frame clones only, minus some. The table has over 120,000 clones, 89% seen once; the top ten hold roughly 9.3%. Input material: PBMCs. These receptor sequences come from a woman aged 18-29 years in good health and CMV-seropositive.

Here the CDR3 reads CASRTGTATDTQYF. The CDR3 nucleotides are TGTGCCAGCAGAACCGGGACAGCCACAGATACGCAGTATTTT. The chain employs TRBV11-2 and TRBJ2-3, with 7 positions matching TRBD1. Germline V lookup: CDR1 SGHAT, CDR2 FQNNGV. The CDR3 spans 14 residues. Unmatched junction bases numbered 5, after V lost 6 bases and J lost 2 bases.

The gene calls are TRBV4-1 and TRBJ2-3, with TRBD2 identical over 16 bases. J was trimmed by 5 bases and V by 4 bases; bases with no gene match: 3. The CDR3 contains 16 residues. The V gene's germline CDR1 is MGHRA and CDR2 YSYEKL. The CDR3 nucleotides read TGCGCCAGCAGCCGGGGACTAGCGGGGGGGCGAGATACGCAGTATTTT. The encoded protein is CASSRGLAGGRDTQYF.

This chain links TRBV12-2 with TRBJ1-5. TRBV12-2 is termed a pseudogene. This CDR3 is built from 16 residues. The CDR3 coding sequence is TGTGCAAGTCGATCAAAAACTGGGGGGTGCAATCAGCCCCAGCATTTT. Translation: CASRSKTGGCNQPQHF.

This clone was detected only once. The V call is TRBV19, the J call TRBJ1-5; D not resolved. CDR1 is LNHDA and CDR2 is SQIVND in the germline V gene (reference sequence). V was shortened by 7 bases and J by 1 base, with 14 bases between the two germline ends. This CDR3 has 15 amino acids. This CDR3 reads CASTKTGLSNQPQHF. The CDR3 region has the DNA TGTGCCAGTACCAAAACGGGGTTAAGCAATCAGCCCCAGCATTTT.

The rearrangement uses TRBV10-1 and TRBJ2-2; D is perhaps TRBD2 (5 bases). CDR3 length equals 13 residues. The germline gives CDR1 WNHNN, CDR2 SYGVQD (reference sequence). Trimming cost V 10 bases and J 5 bases, with 14 bases left between them. The CDR3 loop is CATRDRDTGELFF. The CDR3 bases are TGCGCCACCAGAGACCGGGATACCGGGGAGCTGTTTTTT.

The genes are TRBV7-9 and TRBJ2-5; D call uncertain. V lost 5 bases and J lost 2, with 9 bases in between. Germline values: CDR1 SEHNR, CDR2 FQNEAQ (reference sequence). This CDR3 comprises 13 residues. The CDR3 region has the DNA TGTGCCAGCAGCCTGGCTGTTCAAGAGACCCAGTACTTC. Protein product: CASSLAVQETQYF.

Notes on this clone: The junction departs from the called germline gene at one end, perhaps through a read error. The V and J genes are TRBV5-5 and TRBJ2-7; tentative D call: TRBD2 (6 bases). This CDR3 is built from 13 residues. From germline, CDR1 is SGHKS and CDR2 YYEKEE (reference sequence). CDR3 nucleotides: TGTGCCAGCAGCCAGATGGGGGGTAGGGTCAAGAACTTC. As protein: CASSQMGGRVKNF.

The rearrangement uses TRBV7-3 and TRBJ2-1; D is perhaps TRBD2 (5 bases). The CDR3 covers 16 residues. V lost 4 bases and J lost 6, with 19 bases in between. From germline, CDR1 is SGHTA and CDR2 FQGTGA. The CDR3 reads CASSSEGGLLPNEQFF. CDR3 in DNA: TGTGCCAGCAGCTCCGAAGGAGGATTACTACCCAATGAGCAGTTCTTC.

J is TRBJ2-3 and V is TRBV19; 7 bases match TRBD1. The junction had 8 bases not matched to a gene; V was cut back by 5 bases and J by 3 bases. The CDR3 totals 15 residues. CDR1 and CDR2 from the germline V gene are LNHDA and SQIVND (reference sequence). CDR3 nucleotide sequence: TGTGCCAGTAGTGTCAAGACAGGGTATACAGATACGCAGTATTTT. This gives the protein CASSVKTGYTDTQYF.

For the CDR3, the DNA is TGTGCCAGCAGCTTGGTCAGGGGGAATGAGCAGTTCTTC. It codes for CASSLVRGNEQFF. The J gene is TRBJ2-1, the V gene TRBV5-6; 7 nucleotides agree with TRBD1. The CDR3 spans 13 residues. Unmatched junction bases numbered 1, after V lost 0 bases and J lost 7 bases. Germline lookup yields CDR1 SGHDT and CDR2 YYEEEE.

The V and J genes are TRBV15 and TRBJ1-1; 10 bases are a match to TRBD1. CDR1 is LNHNV, CDR2 YYDKDF, per germline (reference sequence). CDR3 length: 15 amino acids. With V trimmed by 3 bases and J by 3 bases, 4 bases remained unmatched. CDR3 sequence reads: CATSSSGTGDTEAFF. The CDR3 nucleotides read TGTGCCACCAGCAGTAGTGGGACAGGGGACACTGAAGCTTTCTTT.

DNA of the CDR3: TGCGCCAGCACACCGGGACAGGGTTTGCACAATGAGCAGTTCTTC. This encodes CASTPGQGLHNEQFF. The rearrangement joins TRBV23-1 to TRBJ2-1; 9 nucleotides match TRBD1. TRBV23-1 is an ORF, with its function uncertain. Unmatched junction bases numbered 9, after V lost 7 bases and J lost 5 bases. The CDR3 runs to 15 residues.

This clone was seen a single time. The chain has TRBV4-3 and TRBJ1-6; perhaps TRBD1 as D (5 bases). Trimming stripped 1 base from V and 9 bases from J, with 19 bases between. There are 17 residues in the CDR3. The V gene's germline CDR1 is LGHNA and CDR2 YSLEER. CDR3 sequence reads: CASSQGVGERESSPLHF. The CDR3 DNA sequence: TGCGCCAGCAGCCAAGGGGTAGGGGAAAGAGAGAGTTCACCCCTCCACTTT.

This clone was seen once. The chain carries TRBV6-1 and TRBJ2-1; 11 nucleotides align to TRBD1. This CDR3 has 14 residues. Looked up from germline, CDR1 is MNHNS and CDR2 is SASEGT. J gave up 7 bases and V 6 bases, and 5 bases lay outside the gene matches. CDR3 bases: TGTGCCAGCAGAGGACAGGGGGCGCGAAATGAGCAGTTCTTC. This codes for CASRGQGARNEQFF.

The J gene is TRBJ1-4, the V gene TRBV9, with D perhaps matching TRBD1 (6 bases). The germline CDR1 and CDR2 sequences are SGDLS and YYNGEE. Trimming stripped 1 base from V and 8 bases from J, with 12 bases between. The CDR3 spans 14 residues. Written as DNA, the CDR3 is TGTGCCAGCAGCGTATGGGGGGGCGAAGAAAAACTGTTTTTT. Translating gives CASSVWGGEEKLFF.

This clone was seen just once. The chain employs TRBV6-5 and TRBJ2-1; 8 bases are a match to TRBD2. The germline V gene encodes CDR1 MNHEY and CDR2 SVGAGI. The CDR3 is 13 amino acids. V was pared by 5 bases and J by 6 bases, with 3 bases of the junction left unmatched. Here the CDR3 reads CASSRTSLNEQFF. The CDR3 bases are TGTGCCAGCAGTAGGACTAGCCTCAATGAGCAGTTCTTC.

The rearrangement uses TRBV11-2 and TRBJ1-2, with a possible D match to TRBD1 (6 bases). Trimming took off 1 base at V and 8 bases at J, with 14 bases between the two ends. The germline V gene encodes CDR1 SGHAT and CDR2 FQNNGV. The CDR3 extends over 14 amino acids. The CDR3 nucleotides read TGTGCCAGCAGCTTAGCCCCGGGACACCTCGGCTACACCTTC. Amino acids: CASSLAPGHLGYTF.

This chain uses TRBV5-1 with TRBJ1-1; 9 bases match TRBD1. CDR1 and CDR2 (germline): SGHRS, YFSETQ. The CDR3 is made up of 16 amino acids. J gave up 5 bases and V 7 bases, and 15 bases lay outside the gene matches. The CDR3 sequence is CASPVRGQGRKTEAFF. The CDR3 DNA reads as TGCGCCAGCCCGGTCCGCGGACAGGGGAGGAAGACTGAAGCTTTCTTT.

The chain couples TRBV6-5 to TRBJ2-7; 8 bases fit TRBD1. The germline CDR1 and CDR2 sequences are MNHEY and SVGAGI. V lost 6 bases, J lost 1 base, and 5 bases stayed unmatched. CDR3 length: 14 amino acids. CDR3: CASSLDRGSYEQYF. CDR3 sequence (DNA): TGTGCCAGCAGCTTAGACAGGGGTTCCTACGAGCAGTACTTC.

The V call is TRBV6-1, the J call TRBJ1-5, with unresolved D. The CDR3 sequence is 13 residues long. Germline V CDR1 and CDR2: MNHNS, SASEGT. The V end was cut by 8 bases, the J end by 11 bases, with 19 bases between. The CDR3 nucleotides are TGTGCCAGCGGCTACATAATGGAGTTCTCCCAGCATTTT. Translation: CASGYIMEFSQHF.

The rearrangement uses TRBV15 and TRBJ2-2; TRBD2 matches 10 bases. Trimming removed 3 bases from V and 4 bases from J; junction bases left unmatched: 5. This CDR3 region has 16 residues. Germline-derived CDR1 and CDR2 are LNHNV and YYDKDF (reference sequence). CDR3 in DNA: TGTGCCACCAGCAGGGGGGGACTAGCGCCCACCGGGGAGCTGTTTTTT. Residues: CATSRGGLAPTGELFF.

The chain carries TRBV30 and TRBJ1-5, with D maybe TRBD1 (6 bases). The CDR3 sequence is 14 residues long. Germline CDR1 GTSNPN, CDR2 SVGIG (reference sequence). The ends were cut back, 1 base at V and 1 base at J, with 8 bases in the middle. DNA for the CDR3: TGTGCCTGGAGTGAAACAGGGAGCAATCAGCCCCAGCATTTT. Its protein product is CAWSETGSNQPQHF.

The rearrangement uses TRBV7-3 and TRBJ2-1; no clear D gene. The CDR3 extends over 13 amino acids. Germline assignment: CDR1 SGHTA and CDR2 FQGTGA. V lost 5 bases, J lost 5 bases, and 10 bases lay in between. CDR3 region: CASSTTRDNEQFF. The CDR3 DNA reads as TGTGCCAGCAGCACCACTCGGGACAATGAGCAGTTCTTC.

In DNA form, the CDR3 reads TGTGCCTGGGGACAGGGAAAGGGCAATCAGCCCCAGCATTTT. Protein: CAWGQGKGNQPQHF. The chain employs TRBV30 and TRBJ1-5, with TRBD1 identical over 8 bases. The CDR3 spans 14 residues. CDR1 is GTSNPN and CDR2 is SVGIG in the germline V gene (reference sequence). The ends lost 5 bases at V and 2 bases at J; junction bases unmatched: 5.

The rearrangement links TRBV27 to TRBJ2-7; 9 bases map to TRBD2. Trimming at V came to 9 bases and at J to 0 bases, leaving 6 bases not matched to a gene. Germline lookup yields CDR1 MNHEY and CDR2 SMNVEV (reference sequence). This CDR3 comprises 14 residues. The CDR3 loop is CASRTSVSSYEQYF. The CDR3 DNA is TGTGCCAGTCGGACTAGCGTCAGCTCCTACGAGCAGTACTTC.

The chain carries TRBV5-4 and TRBJ2-5, with 12 bases fitting TRBD1. Per germline, CDR1 SGHNT and CDR2 YYREEE (reference sequence). The CDR3 loop spans 17 amino acids. The junction had 13 bases not matched to a gene; V was cut back by 6 bases and J by 4 bases. CDR3 protein: CASTHRRGTGGPETQYF. Written as DNA, the CDR3 is TGTGCCAGCACCCACCGGCGCGGGACAGGGGGCCCAGAGACCCAGTACTTC.

This clone was observed once. The J gene is TRBJ1-5, the V gene TRBV5-6, with a possible D match to TRBD1 (5 bases). V gave up 4 bases and J gave up 6 bases, with 17 bases separating them. The CDR3 consists of 15 residues. Germline assignment: CDR1 SGHDT and CDR2 YYEEEE. The CDR3 nucleotides are TGTGCCAGCAGCCAGGGAAGGTCCGGCCGTCAGCCCCAGCATTTT. It translates to CASSQGRSGRQPQHF.

The chain recombines TRBV28 with TRBJ1-4, with TRBD1 identical over 7 bases. The CDR3 runs to 15 residues. Unmatched junction bases numbered 5, after V lost 4 bases and J lost 3 bases. Germline-derived CDR1 and CDR2 are MDHEN and SYDVKM. DNA for the CDR3: TGTGCCAGCAGTTCCTACAGGGGTGCTAATGAAAAACTGTTTTTT. Translated, it gives CASSSYRGANEKLFF.